This T cell receptor beta chain appears in the sequencing data of a study of blood T cell repertoires in COVID-19. Profiled with immunoSEQ multiplex PCR; TCRdb holds only in-frame clones, not every one. The sample contains some 430,000 clones, 80% to 95% of which appear only once. Recruits, aged about 18 to 90 years, lived in 24 US areas. The germline V gene has CDR1 SGDLS and CDR2 YYNGEE. The trim removed 7 bases at V and 0 bases at J, leaving 9 bases unmatched. The CDR3 consists of 16 residues. This receptor was taken from a man younger than 35 who had recovered from COVID-19. V and J are TRBV9 and TRBJ1-3, with 8 bases that match TRBD1. Sequencing was done on a sample of PBMCs or T cells enriched from blood (not recorded which). As DNA, the CDR3 is TGTGCCAGCCGACAGGGGACAATTCTCTCTGGAAACACCATATATTTT. Protein product: CASRQGTILSGNTIYF.